Shown below are 18 T cell receptor beta chains from a single sample sequenced in a study of CD8+ T cells in alopecia areata. Sorting of pooled cutaneous lymph node cells was based on CD4, CD8alpha, NKG2D, NKG2ACE and other markers. Extracted from the samples, RNA was reverse transcribed into cDNA to serve as the sequencing template. Assay: immunoSEQ multiplex PCR; the TCRdb copy retains only in-frame clones and omits some. This sample carries approximately 300,000 clones, none of them present only once. Sequencing used CD4+ T cells sorted from a lymph node. Receptors originate from a C3H/HeJ mouse with alopecia areata. Mice of this strain are of MHC haplotype H2-k.

As concerns this clone: Mouse gene names apply. The read falls 4 residues short of the CDR3 end, and the missing part is taken from the germline J gene. The rearrangement joins TRBV13-1 to TRBJ2-5; possible D gene TRBD1, 6 bases. The CDR3 consists of 13 residues. Deletions cut 3 bases from V and 3 bases from J, with 8 bases between. CDR1 is NSHNY, CDR2 SYGAGN, per germline. The DNA read from the CDR3 is TGTGCCAGCAGTGGGGACAAGCAAGAC. Translated: CASSGDKQD. The full-length CDR3 reads as CASSGDKQDTQYF.

This clone was picked up a small number of times. Gene names follow the mouse nomenclature. The DNA ends 4 residues before the CDR3 does, and the rest of the CDR3 is filled in from the germline J gene. The J gene is TRBJ2-3, the V gene TRBV1; 8 nucleotides agree with TRBD2. The V segment lost 2 bases and the J segment 1 base; nucleotides outside the gene matches: 2. Germline CDR1 and CDR2: NSQYPW and LRSPGD (reference sequence). The CDR3 covers 15 residues. CDR3 DNA, as far as it was read: TGCACCTGCAGTGCAACGACTGGGGGTGCAGAA. This sequence encodes CTCSATTGGAE. The full-length CDR3 reads as CTCSATTGGAETLYF.

This clone was observed many times. Gene names and germline refer to mouse. The observed sequence ends 4 residues before the CDR3 terminus, with the missing tail filled in from the germline J gene. This sample also contains other DNA sequences that code for the same CDR3. The chain couples TRBV31 to TRBJ1-2, with D possibly being TRBD1 (6 bases). CDR1 is GKSSPN and CDR2 is SITVG in the germline V gene. There are 14 residues in the CDR3. Trimming pared 1 base from V and 0 bases from J, leaving 9 bases between. Incomplete CDR3 DNA: TGTGCCTGGAGTCGGGACAATGCAAACTCC. It is translated as CAWSRDNANS. The complete CDR3 reads CAWSRDNANSDYTF. Combining the CDR3 with reference TRBV31 and TRBJ1-2 gives the whole variable domain AQTIHQWPVAEIKAVGSPLSLGCTIKGKSSPNLYWYWQATGGTLQQLFYSITVGQVESVVQLNLSASRPKDDQFILSTEKLLLSHSGFYLCAWSRDNANSDYTFGSGTRLLVI.

To note about this clone: Mouse names are used for the genes. The CDR3 end is not reached by the read, which stops 4 residues before it; the germline J gene fills it in. V gene TRBV13-1 combines with J gene TRBJ1-2, with 7 bases aligning to TRBD1. The germline V gene encodes CDR1 NSHNY and CDR2 SYGAGN. The CDR3 is 15 residues long. Germline trimming cut 0 bases from V and 3 bases from J; bases unmatched to any gene: 5. The CDR3 protein is CASSDVTRGDSDYTF. The CDR3 DNA, read in part, is TGTGCCAGCAGTGATGTCACCAGGGGGGACTCC.

This clone was detected many times. The genes are named according to mouse. From the germline J gene comes the end of the CDR3, since the read stops 4 residues before it. The chain employs TRBV19 and TRBJ2-5, with 9 positions matching TRBD2. CDR1 FNHDT and CDR2 SITEND come from the germline V gene (reference sequence). The CDR3 length is 14 residues. The part of the CDR3 DNA that was read is TGTGCCAGCAGCACAGGGACTGGGAGAGAC. This gives the protein CASSTGTGRD. The entire CDR3 protein is CASSTGTGRDTQYF. Supplemented by reference TRBV19 and TRBJ2-5, the full variable domain reads GGIITQTPKFLIGQEGQKLTLKCQQNFNHDTMYWYRQDSGKGLRLIYYSITENDLQKGDLSEGYDASREKKSSFSLTVTSAQKNEMAVFLCASSTGTGRDTQYFGPGTRLLVL.

In regard to this clone: All gene names here are mouse names. The sequence runs out 4 residues before the end of the CDR3; the remainder is reconstructed from the germline J gene. Other DNA sequences in this sample translate to the same CDR3. V usage is TRBV12-1 and J usage is TRBJ1-2; 9 bases match TRBD1. Germline CDR1 is SGHSN and CDR2 is HYEKVE. The CDR3 runs 14 residues. J lost 1 base, V lost 2 bases, and 1 base had no gene match. The part of the CDR3 DNA that was read is TGTGCCAGCTCTCCGACAGGGGGAAACTCC. It yields the protein CASSPTGGNS. The CDR3 in full is CASSPTGGNSDYTF.

In its sample, this clone was seen a few times. Gene names are the mouse ones. Coverage ceases 4 residues before the CDR3 finishes, and the germline J gene fills in the end. Other DNA variants within this sample encode the same CDR3. The chain carries TRBV5 and TRBJ1-1, with 9 bases identical to TRBD1. Germline CDR1 and CDR2: LGHNA and YNLKQL (reference sequence). The CDR3 sequence is 15 residues long. Germline trimming cut 0 bases from V and 3 bases from J; bases unmatched to any gene: 2. CDR3 DNA, as far as it was read: TGTGCCAGCAGCCAAGAGGGACAGGGAGACACA. This gives the protein CASSQEGQGDT. The whole CDR3 sequence reads CASSQEGQGDTEVFF.

A word on this clone: These gene names are mouse names. The read gets to within 4 residues of the CDR3 end, and the germline J gene fills in the rest. The chain joins TRBV5 to TRBJ1-1; maybe TRBD1 (6 bases). This CDR3 is built from 12 residues. Germline loops: CDR1 LGHNA, CDR2 YNLKQL (reference sequence). CDR3 DNA (partial): TGTGCCAGCAGCCCGGGACATCAA. It specifies CASSPGHQ. Given in full, the CDR3 is CASSPGHQEVFF.

This clone has a count of ten or more. Gene names and germline refer to mouse. The read finishes 4 residues shy of the CDR3 end, and the germline J gene is used to complete it. V and J are TRBV1 and TRBJ2-7, with 7 bases fitting TRBD2. Unmatched junction bases numbered 1, after V lost 6 bases and J lost 2 bases. The length of the CDR3 is 12 residues. Germline V gene lookup returns CDR1 NSQYPW and CDR2 LRSPGD (reference sequence). The CDR3 region is CTCRGLTYEQYF. The sequenced part of the CDR3 DNA is TGCACCTGCAGGGGACTGACCTAT.

Note on this clone: These gene names are mouse names. The read is 4 residues too short to cover the CDR3 end, so that end is filled in from the germline J gene. Other nucleotide sequences from this sample produce the same CDR3. V gene TRBV19 combines with J gene TRBJ2-2; the match to TRBD1 covers 8 bases. CDR3 size: 15 residues. Trimming removed 3 bases from V and 2 bases from J; junction bases left unmatched: 3. CDR1 is FNHDT, CDR2 SITEND, per germline (reference sequence). CDR3 sequence reads: CASSTQGANTGQLYF. Incomplete CDR3 DNA: TGTGCCAGCAGTACCCAGGGGGCGAACACCGGG.

Only a few counts were recorded for this clone. Mouse gene names and germline throughout. The CDR3 end lies 4 residues beyond the end of the read and is filled in from the germline J gene. The sample carries other DNA sequences with the same CDR3. The V call is TRBV1, the J call TRBJ1-1; 7 bases align to TRBD1. The germline V gene encodes CDR1 NSQYPW and CDR2 LRSPGD (reference sequence). J gave up 4 bases and V 4 bases, and 3 bases lay outside the gene matches. The CDR3 extends over 13 amino acids. CDR3 in amino acids: CTCSDRGGTEVFF. CDR3 DNA (partial): TGCACCTGCAGTGACAGGGGCGGCACA.

This clone was observed a handful of times. Mouse gene names apply. The read ends 4 residues shy of where the CDR3 ends; the end is completed using the germline J gene. This chain joins TRBV13-1 and TRBJ2-2, with 12 bases identical to TRBD1. V dropped 5 bases and J dropped 2; count of bases not matched to a gene: 4. This CDR3 comprises 16 residues. CDR1 and CDR2 (germline): NSHNY, SYGAGN. This CDR3 reads CASRTGTGGNTGQLYF. CDR3 DNA, as far as it was read: TGTGCCAGCAGAACCGGGACAGGGGGCAACACCGGG.

A word on this clone: Gene names and germline refer to mouse. The CDR3 end falls 4 residues outside the read, so it is completed with the germline J gene. The chain uses TRBV19 and TRBJ2-1; 7 nucleotides agree with TRBD1. The CDR3 is made up of 14 amino acids. Trimming took 6 bases from V and 3 from J; bases not matched to a gene: 6. Germline values: CDR1 FNHDT, CDR2 SITEND (reference sequence). CDR3 loop: CASTQTGLYAEQFF. CDR3 bases read: TGTGCCAGCACCCAGACAGGGCTCTATGCT.

On this clone itself: These gene names are mouse names. The read gets to within 4 residues of the CDR3 end, and the germline J gene fills in the rest. This chain uses TRBV13-1 with TRBJ1-2; D is unclear. The CDR3 length is 13 residues. V was shortened by 6 bases and J by 0 bases, with 9 bases between the two germline ends. CDR1 and CDR2 (germline): NSHNY, SYGAGN. CDR3: CASTPTTNSDYTF. The sequenced CDR3 bases are TGTGCCAGCACCCCGACAACAAACTCC.

This clone was counted a few times. The genes and germline here are from mouse. CDR3 protein: CASSPRTGDNSPLYF. The sequenced part of the CDR3 DNA is TGTGCCAGCAGTCCCCGGACAGGGGATAATTCGCCC. This rearrangement joins TRBV19 to TRBJ1-6; 9 bases agree with TRBD1. Read sequence stops 3 residues before the CDR3 end, and the germline J gene provides the missing end. TRBJ1-6 is given ORF status, its function remaining uncertain. The CDR3 covers 15 residues. The V and J ends lost 4 bases and 5 bases, in that order; junction bases with no gene match: 4. The V gene's germline CDR1 is FNHDT and CDR2 SITEND (reference sequence).

This clone was detected a few times. Germline and genes here are mouse. Read coverage stops 4 residues before the CDR3 terminus; the germline J gene supplies the remainder. The chain couples TRBV1 to TRBJ1-1; TRBD1 matches at 8 bases. Germline V gene lookup returns CDR1 NSQYPW and CDR2 LRSPGD (reference sequence). This CDR3 is 14 amino acids long. This chain's CDR3 is CTCSADQGASEVFF. The DNA read from the CDR3 is TGCACCTGCAGTGCAGATCAGGGGGCGTCA.

A note on this clone: The genes are named according to mouse. With the read ending 4 residues before the CDR3 end, the germline J gene is used to fill in that end. This chain links TRBV19 with TRBJ2-3; D gene ambiguous. The germline V and J ends were trimmed by 3 bases and 1 base, with 3 bases remaining between them. Germline-derived CDR1 and CDR2 are FNHDT and SITEND (reference sequence). This CDR3 is 12 amino acids long. The CDR3 sequence: CASSTGAETLYF. CDR3 DNA (partial): TGTGCCAGCAGTACAGGTGCAGAA.

As regards this clone: Each gene name is a mouse one. The read gets to within 3 residues of the CDR3 end, and the germline J gene fills in the rest. Other DNA sequences in this sample translate to the same CDR3. The chain carries TRBV13-3 and TRBJ1-6; TRBD1 aligns across 11 bases. TRBJ1-6 is an ORF; its function is uncertain. Germline CDR1 and CDR2: NNHDY and SYVADS. This CDR3 has 15 amino acids. V lost 1 base to trimming and J lost 7 bases; unmatched junction nucleotides: 1. The sequenced CDR3 bases are TGTGCCAGCAGTGATCGGGACAGGGGGAATTCGCCC. Translation gives CASSDRDRGNSP. From start to end, the CDR3 is CASSDRDRGNSPLYF.